These 21 T cell receptor beta chains were all obtained from the same sample, sequenced in a study of blood T cell repertoires in COVID-19. The table came from immunoSEQ multiplex PCR; TCRdb's copy has only in-frame clones and leaves some out. The sample holds about 400,000 clones, roughly nine tenths seen once. Material: PBMCs or T cells enriched from blood (not recorded which). All receptors derive from a woman in her twenties or thirties who had recovered from COVID-19.

V gene TRBV29-1 combines with J gene TRBJ2-7; a possible D gene is TRBD1 (6 bases). The germline CDR1 and CDR2 sequences are SQVTM and ANQGSEA. This CDR3 is built from 17 residues. Trimming pared 4 bases from V and 3 bases from J, leaving 25 bases between. This CDR3 reads CSVASAVQGFRVYEQYF. CDR3 nucleotides: TGCAGCGTTGCCTCGGCGGTACAGGGATTTAGAGTCTACGAGCAGTACTTC.

This chain uses TRBV28 with TRBJ1-1; a weak D match, TRBD1 (5 bases). CDR1 and CDR2 (germline): MDHEN, SYDVKM. V was trimmed by 4 bases and J by 0 bases, leaving 9 bases between them. The CDR3 runs 14 residues. The CDR3 region is CASSSPTVNTEAFF. For the CDR3, the DNA is TGTGCCAGCAGTTCTCCGACAGTGAACACTGAAGCTTTCTTT.

The J gene is TRBJ2-7, the V gene TRBV7-2; TRBD1 aligns across 7 bases. CDR1 is SGHTA, CDR2 FQGNSA, per germline. The length of the CDR3 is 15 residues. Germline trimming cut 1 base from V and 3 bases from J; bases unmatched to any gene: 6. Here the CDR3 reads CASSLVGGLDYEQYF. The CDR3 DNA follows: TGTGCCAGCAGCTTAGTAGGGGGCCTTGACTACGAGCAGTACTTC.

This chain links TRBV4-1 with TRBJ2-2, with TRBD2 identical over 10 bases. Germline V gene data show CDR1 as MGHRA and CDR2 as YSYEKL. Losses at the gene ends were 2 bases for V and 7 bases for J; bases not matched to a gene: 4. The CDR3 loop spans 15 amino acids. The CDR3 reads CASSQLAGAVGELFF. CDR3 DNA sequence: TGCGCCAGCAGCCAACTAGCGGGGGCGGTCGGGGAGCTGTTTTTT.

This clone has more than one count but fewer than ten. The rearrangement joins TRBV4-1 to TRBJ1-1, with D possibly TRBD1 on 6 matching bases. V lost 3 bases, J lost 5 bases, and 16 bases lay in between. This CDR3 spans 15 amino acids. Looked up from germline, CDR1 is MGHRA and CDR2 is YSYEKL. The CDR3 here is CASSHSQGLKTEAFF. CDR3 nucleotide sequence: TGCGCCAGCAGCCACAGTCAGGGGCTTAAAACTGAAGCTTTCTTT.

V is TRBV28 and J is TRBJ2-7; D is unresolved. Germline CDR1 MDHEN, CDR2 SYDVKM. V was clipped by 5 bases and J by 4 bases, with 12 bases between them. This CDR3 is 13 amino acids long. CDR3 DNA sequence: TGTGCCAGCAGTCCGACCCTGACTTACGAGCAGTACTTC. This codes for CASSPTLTYEQYF.

This clone showed up just a few times. The CDR3 sequence: CASSMIRDTQYF. CDR3 bases: TGTGCCAGTAGTATGATTCGGGATACGCAGTATTTT. The rearrangement links TRBV19 to TRBJ2-3; no reliable D call. V was clipped by 3 bases and J by 6 bases, with 7 bases between them. The CDR3 is 12 amino acids. Germline-derived CDR1 and CDR2 are LNHDA and SQIVND (reference sequence).

The gene calls are TRBV18 and TRBJ2-7; 10 nucleotides line up with TRBD2. The germline CDR1 and CDR2 sequences are KGHSH and LQKENI. This CDR3 region has 17 residues. V lost 4 bases to trimming and J lost 2 bases; unmatched junction nucleotides: 11. The CDR3 DNA reads TGTGCCAGCTCACGTTCGGCTAGCGGGGGATACCCCTACGAGCAGTACTTC. As protein: CASSRSASGGYPYEQYF.

V gene TRBV30 combines with J gene TRBJ1-4; D is perhaps TRBD1 (6 bases). V was trimmed by 5 bases and J by 0 bases, leaving 13 bases between them. The CDR3 is 15 amino acids. Germline values: CDR1 GTSNPN, CDR2 SVGIG (reference sequence). CDR3 region: CAWGRGGTTNEKLFF. The CDR3 nucleotides are TGTGCCTGGGGGCGCGGGGGCACAACTAATGAAAAACTGTTTTTT.

The CDR3 coding sequence is TGTGCCAGCAGCTATCCCGAGCAAGGCGCAGGGGGCTATGGCTACACCTTC. It yields the protein CASSYPEQGAGGYGYTF. The chain combines TRBV5-4 with TRBJ1-2, with 7 bases that match TRBD1. Germline CDR1 and CDR2: SGHNT and YYREEE (reference sequence). The CDR3 length is 17 residues. V lost 3 bases and J lost 4; bases outside the gene matches: 15.

The chain combines TRBV7-2 with TRBJ2-3; perhaps TRBD2 as D (6 bases). This CDR3 has 15 residues. The ends were cut back, 1 base at V and 2 bases at J, with 10 bases in the middle. In germline, CDR1 is SGHTA, CDR2 FQGNSA. The CDR3 loop reads CASSLDGGDTDTQYF. The DNA for the CDR3 is TGTGCCAGCAGCTTAGACGGCGGGGACACAGATACGCAGTATTTT.

This chain uses TRBV6-4 with TRBJ1-6, with a possible D match to TRBD1 (5 bases). The germline gives CDR1 MRHNA, CDR2 SNTAGT. Trimming cost V 2 bases and J 8 bases, with 7 bases left between them. CDR3 length: 13 residues. The CDR3: CASSDAGDSPLHF. As DNA, the CDR3 is TGTGCCAGCAGTGACGCGGGGGATTCACCCCTCCACTTT.

The chain employs TRBV29-1 and TRBJ2-5, with D hard to call. V was clipped by 0 bases and J by 2 bases, with 22 bases between them. The CDR3 covers 18 residues. The germline V gene encodes CDR1 SQVTM and CDR2 ANQGSEA. CDR3 sequence reads: CSVEDQSLGLADQETQYF. The CDR3 coding sequence is TGCAGCGTTGAAGATCAAAGCTTAGGATTAGCTGATCAAGAGACCCAGTACTTC.

This sequence joins TRBV5-1 and TRBJ2-7, with D unclear. The CDR3 runs 12 residues. Trimming removed 0 bases from V and 2 bases from J, with 3 bases in between. Germline CDR1 reads SGHRS; CDR2 reads YFSETQ. The DNA for the CDR3 is TGCGCCAGCAGCTTGGCCGCCTACGAGCAGTACTTC. Its protein product is CASSLAAYEQYF.

This clone was found a few times. The V call is TRBV4-2, the J call TRBJ1-1; D is uncertain. Trimming shortened V by 5 bases and J by 1 base, and 8 bases separated the two germline ends. The CDR3 totals 13 residues. The germline V gene has CDR1 LGHNA and CDR2 YNFKEQ. The CDR3 loop is CASSETGNTEAFF. DNA of the CDR3: TGTGCCAGCAGCGAGACGGGGAACACTGAAGCTTTCTTT.

The chain couples TRBV11-2 to TRBJ2-1; D is possibly TRBD2 (6 bases). CDR3 size: 14 residues. Germline CDR1 and CDR2: SGHAT and FQNNGV. Trimming pared 5 bases from V and 9 bases from J, leaving 17 bases between. CDR3: CASSATRGSGEQFF. The CDR3 DNA reads TGTGCCAGCAGCGCGACTAGGGGATCTGGTGAGCAGTTCTTC.

J is TRBJ1-1 and V is TRBV6-5, with D possibly TRBD1 on 6 matching bases. The V end lost 5 bases, the J end lost 3 bases, and 16 bases lay between the germline ends. CDR1 MNHEY and CDR2 SVGAGI come from the germline V gene. The CDR3 contains 15 residues. CDR3 DNA sequence: TGTGCCAGCAGTCGTCCAGGGGTATGGGACACTGAAGCTTTCTTT. Encoded protein: CASSRPGVWDTEAFF.

The genes are TRBV7-2 and TRBJ2-7; 11 positions match TRBD2. The CDR3 spans 17 residues. Per the germline V gene, CDR1 is SGHTA and CDR2 is FQGNSA. V lost 1 base to trimming and J lost 5 bases; unmatched junction nucleotides: 10. The CDR3 loop reads CASSLVTSGASSDEQYF. The CDR3 DNA reads TGTGCCAGCAGCTTAGTGACTAGCGGGGCTTCCTCGGACGAGCAGTACTTC.

This chain links TRBV9 with TRBJ2-3, with TRBD2 identical over 14 bases. The junction had 5 bases not matched to a gene; V was cut back by 4 bases and J by 4 bases. The CDR3 runs to 16 residues. The germline V gene has CDR1 SGDLS and CDR2 YYNGEE. This CDR3 is CASSLGLAGGADTQYF. The CDR3, as DNA: TGTGCCAGCAGCCTAGGACTAGCGGGAGGAGCAGATACGCAGTATTTT.

J is TRBJ1-4 and V is TRBV11-1, with D tentatively TRBD1 (6 bases). The V and J ends lost 5 bases and 6 bases respectively, with 16 bases between them. The germline V gene has CDR1 SGHAT and CDR2 FQDESV (reference sequence). This CDR3 is 15 amino acids long. CDR3 in DNA: TGTGCCAGCAGCAACGGGGGGGCCCTTGATGAAAAACTGTTTTTT. Its protein is CASSNGGALDEKLFF.

The J gene is TRBJ2-2, the V gene TRBV13; D not certain. Germline V gene lookup returns CDR1 PRHDT and CDR2 FYEKMQ (reference sequence). Trimming left V 3 bases short and J 1 base short, with 15 bases between. This CDR3 is built from 17 residues. The CDR3 spells CASSFASLTVNTGELFF. The CDR3 region has the DNA TGTGCCAGCAGCTTCGCTAGTCTGACCGTGAACACCGGGGAGCTGTTTTTT.